This TCR beta chain was sequenced in a study of shared clonotypes between healthy human individuals (dated by TCRdb to 2020 to 2022). General notes on the study: The cohort included a few men and a couple of women between 18 and 49 years of age. Per donor, leukapheresis produced somewhere between about 0.94 and 10 billion PBMCs. Libraries were prepared and TCR repertoires were sequenced by different laboratories using diverse techniques, in order to increase sequencing depth and limit assay-specific biases. Blood TCR repertoires of five healthy adults were deeply sequenced to estimate repertoire size and the extent of clonotype sharing between individuals.

What the work shows at the level of the full study, not this receptor alone: Sampling was restricted to blood, and TCR repertoires in tissue are likely to differ from TCR repertoires in blood. Pairwise subsampling indicated that sequencing depth was expected to affect the degree of clonotype sharing among donors. Because the study included only a small number of donors, the genetic and exposure-history diversity represented was limited.

V gives up 1 base and J gives up 6 bases, and the segment between their germline ends measures 6 bases. The germline V gene sets CDR1 to SGHAT and CDR2 to FQNNGV. The CDR3 runs 13 residues from the cysteine to the phenylalanine. CDR3 DNA only is kept here, 39 bases in frame from base 1. The donors were healthy, HIV-negative adults who had no recently reported acute infections or vaccinations. Every donor was a Caucasian adult living in Nashville, Tennessee, USA. For unsorted samples, 90 million or so PBMCs were counted and genomic DNA was extracted with the QIAamp DNA Blood Mini kit. Blood was collected by leukapheresis, and PBMCs were isolated by Ficoll-Histopaque density gradient centrifugation and then cryopreserved in liquid nitrogen vapor phase. In regard to this clone: What this receptor recognizes is not known. No base quality values were provided; no much bigger clone lies one nucleotide off.

Using the deep immunoSEQ assay, multiplex PCR amplified TCR CDR3 regions from genomic DNA. For each cell subset, the extracted genomic DNA was distributed evenly across all wells of several immunoSEQ 96-well plates, and each plate served as one replicate. For unsorted PBMC, around 300 ng genomic DNA, equal to 25,000 to 35,000 T cell genomes, was loaded into each replicate PCR. Ten immunoSEQ deep assay plates were used to sequence the unsorted PBMC genomic DNA. The purified libraries were quantified using a Qubit 3.0 fluorometer, sized with a Bioanalyzer 2100, and then quantified again using the KAPA Library Quantification kit. Every immunoSEQ 96-well plate was sequenced on a dedicated single-read 150-cycle Illumina NextSeq 550 flow cell. The authors processed their data as follows. Because only junctional sequences without quality scores were contained in the immunoSEQ output, filtering matching that applied to full-length reads could not be performed. Sequences were annotated with PyIR, a Python wrapper for IgBLAST v1.9, using IMGT germline references to assign V/J genes and CDR3. Reads were filtered out if the reads had weak V/J assignments (E-value above 1e-6), no CDR3, stop codons, out-of-frame junctions, or ambiguous translated residues. V3J clonotypes were defined by identical inferred V gene, J gene, and CDR3 amino acid sequence. To compute the percentage overlap between repertoires, the number of shared unique clonotypes was divided by the size of the smaller repertoire. Repertoire richness was assessed with RTK rarefaction, the Chao1 estimator, and Recon v2.1 estimates of unobserved clonotypes. TCRdb's version of the immuneACCESS table is confined to in-frame rearrangements and falls short of the full clone set. An unresolved V gene accounts for under half of the shortfall where checked; the remainder is of unknown origin. The V and J calls and clone size were taken over from that table, and D and trimming were inferred from the DNA. The sample contains about half a million clones, approximately 79% of them found a single time. Approximately 12% of the sample is held by the ten biggest clonotypes.

Sample: PBMCs. This sequence uses TRBV11-2 and TRBJ1-4; the D segment cannot be called with confidence. The sequence came from a middle-aged woman in good health. Some clones in this sample may be carry-over from other donors' samples. The nucleotide sequence reads as follows: TGTGCCAGCAGCTTAGTTCCGGATGAAAAACTGTTTTTT. Translated, it reads CASSLVPDEKLFF.